Listed below are T cell receptor beta chains from one sample, sequenced in a study of radiotherapy plus CTLA-4 blockade in lung cancer. Here immunoSEQ multiplex PCR was the method, and the copy in TCRdb shows in-frame clones only, minus some. The sample comprises roughly 75,000 clones, under 85% of which are singletons, and 0.79% rests with the top ten. Material: peripheral blood, obtained from a patient treated with radiotherapy plus ipilimumab. The receptor source for this set is a human donor with non-small cell lung cancer who had stable disease on radiotherapy plus ipilimumab. The CDR3 runs from the conserved cysteine through the conserved F or W. D genes are given only for firm matches. Clone size is not always given. Where it is, it says once, few, many or a class for expanded clones.

d_call: TRBD1
v_call: TRBV6-5
j_call: TRBJ1-5
clone_size: NA
cdr3_aa: CASRPQGDQPQHF
cdr3_nt: TGTGCCAGCAGACCTCAGGGGGATCAGCCCCAGCATTTT

d_call: TRBD1
v_call: TRBV5-1
j_call: TRBJ2-5
clone_size: NA
cdr3_aa: CASSQRQGKGETQYF
cdr3_nt: TGCGCCAGCAGCCAAAGACAGGGGAAAGGGGAGACCCAGTACTTC

d_call: TRBD2
v_call: TRBV10-1
j_call: TRBJ2-1
clone_size: NA
cdr3_aa: CASSGLAGGRNEQFF
cdr3_nt: TGCGCCAGCAGTGGGCTAGCGGGGGGCCGGAATGAGCAGTTCTTC

d_call: NA
v_call: TRBV19
j_call: TRBJ2-5
clone_size: NA
cdr3_aa: CASSIDGSRETQYF
cdr3_nt: TGTGCCAGTAGTATAGATGGTAGCAGGGAGACCCAGTACTTC

d_call: NA
v_call: TRBV7-6
j_call: TRBJ1-1
clone_size: NA
cdr3_aa: CASSLVMGADTEAFF
cdr3_nt: TGTGCCAGCAGCTTAGTTATGGGGGCAGACACTGAAGCTTTCTTT

d_call: NA
v_call: TRBV7-3
j_call: TRBJ2-2
clone_size: few
cdr3_aa: CASSRSDVTGELFF
cdr3_nt: TGTGCCAGCAGCCGATCCGACGTCACCGGGGAGCTGTTTTTT

d_call: NA
v_call: TRBV6-5
j_call: TRBJ1-1
clone_size: NA
cdr3_aa: CASSSLQPGGTEAFF
cdr3_nt: TGTGCCAGCAGTTCCCTTCAGCCGGGGGGGACTGAAGCTTTCTTT

d_call: NA
v_call: TRBV10-1
j_call: TRBJ2-3
clone_size: once
cdr3_aa: CASSGTGSTQFTDTQYF
cdr3_nt: TGCGCCAGCAGTGGTACAGGGTCGACCCAATTCACAGATACGCAGTATTTT

d_call: NA
v_call: TRBV5-1
j_call: TRBJ1-5
clone_size: NA
cdr3_aa: CASRLEPSNQPQHF
cdr3_nt: TGCGCCAGCAGGTTGGAGCCTAGCAATCAGCCCCAGCATTTT

d_call: TRBD1
v_call: TRBV2
j_call: TRBJ1-4
clone_size: NA
cdr3_aa: CASVLLRQGINEKLFF
cdr3_nt: TGTGCCAGCGTCCTTTTACGACAGGGTATTAATGAAAAACTGTTTTTT

d_call: NA
v_call: TRBV6-5
j_call: TRBJ2-7
clone_size: NA
cdr3_aa: CASVDEGGYEQYF
cdr3_nt: TGTGCCAGCGTTGACGAGGGGGGCTACGAGCAGTACTTC

d_call: NA
v_call: TRBV7-2
j_call: TRBJ1-4
clone_size: NA
cdr3_aa: CASSSQGRDNEKLFF
cdr3_nt: TGTGCCAGCAGCTCTCAAGGCAGGGACAACGAAAAACTGTTTTTT

d_call: TRBD2
v_call: TRBV7-3
j_call: TRBJ2-5
clone_size: NA
cdr3_aa: CASSQSGGALETQYF
cdr3_nt: TGTGCCAGCAGCCAAAGCGGGGGGGCCCTAGAGACCCAGTACTTC

d_call: NA
v_call: TRBV5-1
j_call: TRBJ2-5
clone_size: once
cdr3_aa: CASSLVSNPGETQYF
cdr3_nt: TGCGCCAGCAGCTTAGTGTCAAACCCCGGGGAGACCCAGTACTTC

d_call: NA
v_call: TRBV6-1
j_call: TRBJ1-4
clone_size: NA
cdr3_aa: CASRPGATNEKLFF
cdr3_nt: TGTGCCAGCAGACCAGGGGCAACTAATGAAAAACTGTTTTTT

d_call: TRBD1
v_call: TRBV27
j_call: TRBJ1-6
clone_size: NA
cdr3_aa: CASSWGQGASNSPLHF
cdr3_nt: TGTGCCAGCAGTTGGGGACAGGGGGCAAGTAATTCACCCCTCCACTTT

d_call: TRBD2
v_call: TRBV29-1
j_call: TRBJ2-1
clone_size: NA
cdr3_aa: CSVEGWSGMSSYNEQFF
cdr3_nt: TGCAGCGTTGAAGGGTGGAGCGGGATGAGCTCCTACAATGAGCAGTTCTTC

d_call: TRBD1
v_call: TRBV29-1
j_call: TRBJ1-2
clone_size: NA
cdr3_aa: CSAQVARTGGGYTF
cdr3_nt: TGCAGCGCCCAGGTGGCCCGGACAGGGGGAGGCTACACCTTC

d_call: NA
v_call: TRBV11-3
j_call: TRBJ2-1
clone_size: NA
cdr3_aa: CASSLAPMVGYNEQFF
cdr3_nt: TGTGCCAGCAGCTTAGCCCCAATGGTAGGGTACAATGAGCAGTTCTTC

d_call: NA
v_call: TRBV10-1
j_call: TRBJ1-1
clone_size: once
cdr3_aa: CASSEGSAGAEAFF
cdr3_nt: TGCGCCAGCAGTGAGGGGAGTGCTGGGGCTGAAGCTTTCTTT

d_call: TRBD2
v_call: TRBV5-1
j_call: TRBJ2-5
clone_size: NA
cdr3_aa: CASTAGGLSKETQYF
cdr3_nt: TGCGCCAGCACAGCGGGGGGACTTTCAAAAGAGACCCAGTACTTC

d_call: NA
v_call: TRBV11-1
j_call: TRBJ2-3
clone_size: NA
cdr3_aa: CASSPTWGSDTQYF
cdr3_nt: TGTGCCAGCAGCCCAACCTGGGGGTCAGATACGCAGTATTTT

d_call: NA
v_call: TRBV6-1
j_call: TRBJ1-6
clone_size: NA
cdr3_aa: CASSEHRTRSYNSPLHF
cdr3_nt: TGTGCCAGCAGTGAACACCGAACACGGAGCTATAATTCACCCCTCCACTTT

d_call: NA
v_call: TRBV5-1
j_call: TRBJ2-2
clone_size: once
cdr3_aa: CASGGTANTGELFF
cdr3_nt: TGCGCCTCTGGCGGGACAGCGAACACCGGGGAGCTGTTTTTT

d_call: TRBD1
v_call: TRBV5-5
j_call: TRBJ2-6
clone_size: NA
cdr3_aa: CASSYAGGSGANVLTF
cdr3_nt: TGTGCCAGCAGCTACGCAGGGGGCTCTGGGGCCAACGTCCTGACTTTC

d_call: TRBD2
v_call: TRBV29-1
j_call: TRBJ2-2
clone_size: NA
cdr3_aa: CTLGGGSNTGELFF
cdr3_nt: TGCACCCTCGGGGGGGGCTCGAACACCGGGGAGCTGTTTTTT

d_call: TRBD2
v_call: TRBV28
j_call: TRBJ2-7
clone_size: NA
cdr3_aa: CASRNGGTYEQYF
cdr3_nt: TGTGCCAGCAGGAACGGGGGGACCTACGAGCAGTACTTC

d_call: NA
v_call: TRBV9
j_call: TRBJ2-7
clone_size: NA
cdr3_aa: CASSPGLSEQYF
cdr3_nt: TGTGCCAGCAGCCCTGGACTGTCCGAGCAGTACTTC

d_call: NA
v_call: TRBV11-2
j_call: TRBJ2-7
clone_size: NA
cdr3_aa: CASSSPQDSSSYEQYF
cdr3_nt: TGTGCCAGCAGCTCACCCCAGGACAGTAGCTCCTACGAGCAGTACTTC

d_call: NA
v_call: TRBV19
j_call: TRBJ1-4
clone_size: few
cdr3_aa: CASSTDSGLGEKLFF
cdr3_nt: TGTGCCAGTAGTACAGACAGCGGCTTAGGGGAAAAACTGTTTTTT

d_call: TRBD1
v_call: TRBV11-2
j_call: TRBJ1-5
clone_size: NA
cdr3_aa: CASTKNRGGNQPQHF
cdr3_nt: TGTGCCAGCACCAAGAACAGGGGAGGCAATCAGCCCCAGCATTTT

d_call: TRBD1
v_call: TRBV6-5
j_call: TRBJ2-7
clone_size: NA
cdr3_aa: CASRGDRGLNEQYF
cdr3_nt: TGTGCCAGCAGGGGGGACAGGGGGCTTAACGAGCAGTACTTC

d_call: TRBD1
v_call: TRBV27
j_call: TRBJ2-3
clone_size: NA
cdr3_aa: CASIRDRVPDTQYF
cdr3_nt: TGTGCCAGTATCCGAGACAGGGTTCCAGATACGCAGTATTTT

d_call: NA
v_call: TRBV5-4
j_call: TRBJ1-1
clone_size: NA
cdr3_aa: CASSFRGALAEAFF
cdr3_nt: TGTGCCAGCAGCTTCCGGGGGGCGCTGGCTGAAGCTTTCTTT

d_call: NA
v_call: TRBV6-1
j_call: TRBJ2-4
clone_size: NA
cdr3_aa: CASISGGLEGNIQYF
cdr3_nt: TGTGCCAGCATATCCGGGGGACTTGAGGGAAACATTCAGTACTTC

d_call: NA
v_call: TRBV5-1
j_call: TRBJ1-4
clone_size: NA
cdr3_aa: CASSLGAATNEKLFF
cdr3_nt: TGCGCCAGCAGCTTGGGTGCAGCCACTAATGAAAAACTGTTTTTT

d_call: NA
v_call: TRBV5-4
j_call: TRBJ2-2
clone_size: NA
cdr3_aa: CASSLVPGARNTGELFF
cdr3_nt: TGTGCCAGCAGCTTAGTGCCAGGGGCAAGGAACACCGGGGAGCTGTTTTTT

d_call: NA
v_call: TRBV6-1
j_call: TRBJ2-6
clone_size: NA
cdr3_aa: CASRSISGANVLTF
cdr3_nt: TGTGCCAGCAGATCTATCTCTGGGGCCAACGTCCTGACTTTC

d_call: TRBD1
v_call: TRBV29-1
j_call: TRBJ2-7
clone_size: NA
cdr3_aa: CSVRTGALSSYEQYF
cdr3_nt: TGCAGCGTTAGGACAGGGGCCCTAAGCTCCTACGAGCAGTACTTC

d_call: TRBD2
v_call: TRBV18
j_call: TRBJ2-3
clone_size: NA
cdr3_aa: CASSQVPGTSGGDTDTQYF
cdr3_nt: TGTGCCAGCTCGCAAGTGCCCGGGACTAGCGGGGGAGACACAGATACGCAGTATTTT

d_call: TRBD2
v_call: TRBV27
j_call: TRBJ2-1
clone_size: NA
cdr3_aa: CASSLHGTGTINEQFF
cdr3_nt: TGTGCCAGCAGTCTTCACGGGACTGGGACTATTAATGAGCAGTTCTTC

d_call: TRBD1
v_call: TRBV7-3
j_call: TRBJ1-6
clone_size: NA
cdr3_aa: CASSTGQGNSPLHF
cdr3_nt: TGTGCCAGCTCAACGGGACAGGGCAATTCACCCCTCCACTTT

d_call: NA
v_call: TRBV25-1
j_call: TRBJ2-3
clone_size: NA
cdr3_aa: CASSEWGTTSTDTQYF
cdr3_nt: TGTGCCAGCAGTGAATGGGGGACAACTAGCACAGATACGCAGTATTTT

d_call: NA
v_call: TRBV10-3
j_call: TRBJ1-2
clone_size: NA
cdr3_aa: CAISERVETGYTF
cdr3_nt: TGTGCCATCAGTGAAAGGGTGGAAACTGGCTACACCTTC

d_call: NA
v_call: TRBV5-6
j_call: TRBJ2-7
clone_size: NA
cdr3_aa: CASSLFSYEQYF
cdr3_nt: TGTGCCAGCAGCCTCTTCTCCTACGAGCAGTACTTC

d_call: TRBD2
v_call: TRBV6-4
j_call: TRBJ2-1
clone_size: NA
cdr3_aa: CASSPTQLAGVTEQFF
cdr3_nt: TGTGCCAGCAGTCCTACCCAACTAGCGGGAGTGACTGAGCAGTTCTTC